The 18 T cell receptor beta chains below were found in one sample sequenced in a study of human T cells and chemical hapten exposure. Using its own MiXCR run on the RACE reads, TCRdb lists one record per CDR3 protein. This sample has approximately 60,000 distinct CDR3 sequences, with about 11% found just once. Time point reported: pre-sensitization, week 0. Treatment: therapeutic diphenylcyclopropenone sensitization with weekly scalp DPC. The sequenced sample was whole blood, obtained in connection with sensitization to the hapten diphenylcyclopropenone (DPC). Receptors originate from a woman aged 35 to 49 with alopecia areata. Some clones in this sample may be carry-over from other donors' samples.

In this sample, this clonotype turned up many times. The chain couples TRBV12-3 or TRBV12-4 to TRBJ1-3, with D unclear. This CDR3 has 16 residues. V was shortened by 6 bases and J by 0 bases, with 15 bases between the two germline ends. The CDR3 loop is CASSYRRLSSGNTIYF. DNA of the CDR3: TGTGCCAGCAGCTACCGCCGCCTGAGCTCTGGAAACACCATATATTTT.

This clonotype appeared many times. The V gene is TRBV7-2, the J gene TRBJ1-1, with D unresolved. CDR1 is SGHTA, CDR2 FQGNSA, per germline. CDR3 length equals 11 residues. Trimming stripped 2 bases from V and 6 bases from J, with 4 bases between. In DNA form, the CDR3 reads TGTGCCAGCAGCTTAAGCCCTGAAGCTTTCTTT. Its translation: CASSLSPEAFF.

This clonotype was picked up a small number of times. The rearrangement joins TRBV10-3 to TRBJ2-3, with D perhaps TRBD2 (5 bases). Germline CDR1 reads ENHRY; CDR2 reads SYGVKD. Deletions cut 7 bases from V and 3 bases from J, with 8 bases between. The CDR3 consists of 12 residues. This chain's CDR3 is CAITGETDTQYF. CDR3 sequence (DNA): TGTGCCATCACCGGGGAGACAGATACGCAGTATTTT.

This chain connects TRBV28 to TRBJ1-4, with TRBD1 as a possible D gene (5 bases). From germline, CDR1 is MDHEN and CDR2 SYDVKM. The V and J ends lost 7 bases and 7 bases respectively, with 10 bases between them. The CDR3 spans 12 residues. CDR3 sequence reads: CASIGGPEKLFF. DNA of the CDR3: TGTGCCAGCATTGGGGGTCCTGAAAAACTGTTTTTT.

This clonotype was counted at least ten times. The chain uses TRBV2 and TRBJ2-5, with a possible D match to TRBD1 (6 bases). The germline CDR1 and CDR2 sequences are SNHLY and FYNNEI. Trimming cost V 0 bases and J 1 base, with 9 bases left between them. This CDR3 is 15 amino acids long. The DNA of the CDR3 is TGTGCCAGCAGTGAAGCGAAGGGGGTCCAAGAGACCCAGTACTTC. Its protein is CASSEAKGVQETQYF. Using reference TRBV2 and TRBJ2-5 for the parts outside the CDR3, the full variable domain is EPEVTQTPSHQVTQMGQEVILRCVPISNHLYFYWYRQILGQKVEFLVSFYNNEISEKSEIFDDQFSVERPDGSNFTLKIRSTKLEDSAMYFCASSEAKGVQETQYFGPGTRLLVL.

The gene calls are TRBV4-2 and TRBJ2-3; TRBD2 aligns across 10 bases. Unmatched junction bases numbered 5, after V lost 3 bases and J lost 5 bases. The CDR3 covers 15 residues. Germline V gene lookup returns CDR1 LGHNA and CDR2 YNFKEQ. The CDR3 spells CASSHTSGDLDTQYF. CDR3 nucleotide sequence: TGTGCCAGCAGCCATACTAGCGGGGACCTAGATACGCAGTATTTT.

This clonotype has more than one count but fewer than ten. The chain employs TRBV19 and TRBJ1-5, with 8 positions matching TRBD1. The length of the CDR3 is 15 residues. V was clipped by 4 bases and J by 7 bases; unmatched bases: 9. CDR1 LNHDA and CDR2 SQIVND come from the germline V gene (reference sequence). The CDR3 is CASSTRDRGRQPQHF. The DNA for the CDR3 is TGTGCCAGTAGTACCCGTGACAGGGGCAGACAGCCCCAGCATTTT.

This sequence joins TRBV4-2 and TRBJ2-1; 8 bases agree with TRBD1. The junction had 5 bases not matched to a gene; V was cut back by 6 bases and J by 4 bases. This CDR3 is 14 amino acids long. From germline, CDR1 is LGHNA and CDR2 YNFKEQ. The CDR3 loop is CASRGQGEYNEQFF. The CDR3 DNA sequence: TGTGCCAGCAGAGGACAGGGAGAGTACAATGAGCAGTTCTTC.

This clonotype was seen at least ten times. The rearrangement joins TRBV7-9 to TRBJ1-1, with D uncertain. Germline CDR1 SEHNR, CDR2 FQNEAQ (reference sequence). This CDR3 is 14 amino acids long. V was shortened by 1 base and J by 4 bases, with 10 bases between the two germline ends. The CDR3 region is CASSLGAGGTEAFF. CDR3 sequence (DNA): TGTGCCAGCAGCTTAGGGGCCGGAGGCACTGAAGCTTTCTTT.

This clonotype has just a few counts. V gene TRBV30 combines with J gene TRBJ2-3, with D uncertain. The CDR3 has 13 residues. CDR1 and CDR2 (germline): GTSNPN, SVGIG (reference sequence). V lost 1 base, J lost 6 bases, and 11 bases lay in between. CDR3 residues: CAWSGRSYDTQYF. The CDR3, as DNA: TGTGCCTGGAGTGGACGATCATATGATACGCAGTATTTT.

The gene calls are TRBV20-1 and TRBJ2-1; 8 nucleotides align to TRBD2. V lost 1 base, J lost 7 bases, and 12 bases stayed unmatched. Germline-derived CDR1 and CDR2 are DFQATT and SNEGSKA (reference sequence). The CDR3 has 16 amino acids. CDR3 loop: CSARAPRREVTNEQFF. In DNA, the CDR3 is TGCAGTGCTAGAGCCCCCCGGCGGGAGGTTACGAATGAGCAGTTCTTC.

This clonotype was detected a few times. V and J are TRBV6-2 or TRBV6-3 and TRBJ1-5, with 7 bases lining up with TRBD1. Germline CDR1 and CDR2: MNHEY and SVGEGT. CDR3 length: 17 residues. After removal of 2 bases from V and 2 bases from J, the junction contained 9 bases not matched to a gene. In DNA, the CDR3 is TGTGCCAGCAGTTACGGGGGAGGGGGCGCGGGCAATCAGCCCCAGCATTTT. Amino acid sequence: CASSYGGGGAGNQPQHF.

In its sample, this clonotype was seen many times. CDR3 sequence reads: CASSHPGRGEKLFF. The DNA of the CDR3 is TGTGCCAGCAGCCATCCCGGTCGGGGGGAAAAACTGTTTTTT. The chain recombines TRBV7-2 with TRBJ1-4, with a weak D call TRBD1 (5 bases). V was clipped by 5 bases and J by 8 bases, with 15 bases between them. This CDR3 spans 14 amino acids. The germline V gene has CDR1 SGHTA and CDR2 FQGNSA.

This clonotype was observed at least ten times. This rearrangement joins TRBV6-5 to TRBJ2-1; the D is unclear. Germline CDR1 reads MNHEY; CDR2 reads SVGAGI. V lost 6 bases and J 2 bases, leaving 5 bases between the germline ends. This CDR3 is 12 amino acids long. The CDR3 DNA sequence: TGTGCCAGCAGCTCAACCTACAATGAGCAGTTCTTC. The encoded protein is CASSSTYNEQFF.

The rearrangement uses TRBV5-4 and TRBJ2-1, with 10 positions matching TRBD2. CDR1 and CDR2 (germline): SGHNT, YYREEE (reference sequence). The V segment lost 1 base and the J segment 0 bases; nucleotides outside the gene matches: 1. The CDR3 is 16 residues long. CDR3 nucleotide sequence: TGTGCCAGCAGCTTGTCTAGCGGGAGCTCCTACAATGAGCAGTTCTTC. Its translation: CASSLSSGSSYNEQFF.

This clonotype was seen many times. The chain carries TRBV9 and TRBJ2-1; D not resolved. CDR3 length: 16 residues. The V and J ends lost 4 bases and 0 bases respectively, with 14 bases between them. Germline CDR1 SGDLS, CDR2 YYNGEE. The CDR3 protein is CASSFSLMSSYNEQFF. CDR3 nucleotide sequence: TGTGCCAGCAGCTTCAGTCTTATGAGCTCCTACAATGAGCAGTTCTTC.

CDR3 in DNA: TGCGCCAGCAGCTCCCGACCTGGGGGAGAGCAGTACTTC. Translating it yields CASSSRPGGEQYF. This chain uses TRBV5-1 with TRBJ2-7, with D possibly called TRBD1 or TRBD2 (5 bases each). The CDR3 length is 13 residues. Germline V gene lookup returns CDR1 SGHRS and CDR2 YFSETQ. V dropped 3 bases and J dropped 7 bases, with 14 bases sitting between them.

This clonotype has more than one count but fewer than ten. The J gene is TRBJ1-5, the V gene TRBV7-6; TRBD1 matches 7 bases. The trim removed 5 bases at V and 4 bases at J, leaving 5 bases unmatched. The length of the CDR3 is 14 residues. The germline CDR1 and CDR2 sequences are SGHVS and FNYEAQ. The CDR3 loop is CASSPDRENQPQHF. The CDR3 DNA sequence: TGTGCCAGCAGCCCAGACAGGGAAAATCAGCCCCAGCATTTT.